The clone carrying this TCR beta chain was observed a handful of times. The antigen is not known. The team produced cDNA through 5'RACE using 10-nucleotide random UMIs. TCRdb re-called the 5' RACE reads with MiXCR, one entry per CDR3 protein. This table holds tens of thousands of distinct CDR3 sequences, around 10% found once. This CDR3 is built from 14 residues. Germline V CDR1 and CDR2: SNHLY, FYNNEI. V lost 7 bases and J lost 2; bases outside the gene matches: 8. The data originate from a study of neurological immune-mediated disorders. Stated time point: technical triplicate 1. Source material was 2 million unsorted PBMCs, stored at -80 °C in RNAlater. Study findings and constraints: CDR3 amino acid sequences found in expanded clones were never shared across subjects, suggesting private repertoires in all groups. HTLV-1-associated myelopathy led in TCR clonal expansion, while multiple sclerosis ranked lowest, below healthy controls.

The receptor was derived from a man in his 60s with HTLV-1-associated myelopathy (HAM/TSP). The sequenced sample consisted of PBMCs. The genes are TRBV2 and TRBJ2-7; 7 bases are a match to TRBD1. The CDR3 DNA reads as TGTGCCAGCAAGTGGGACAGCGAGGCCTACGAGCAGTACTTC. Its protein product is CASKWDSEAYEQYF.